The 30 T cell receptor beta chains presented below share a single source sample, sequenced in a study of blood T cell repertoires in COVID-19. The repertoire was sequenced with immunoSEQ multiplex PCR; TCRdb's copy has only in-frame clones and lacks some. The profile covers 40,000 to 50,000 clones, with roughly 86% appearing a single time and 3% to 3.5% taken by the ten largest. Sequencing was performed on PBMCs or T cells enriched from blood (not recorded which). Every receptor here comes from a woman aged 45-59 years who had recovered from COVID-19.

The chain uses TRBV11-1 and TRBJ2-1; TRBD2 is a possible D gene (6 bases). CDR3 length: 13 residues. Trimming removed 4 bases from V and 9 bases from J, with 13 bases in between. The germline gives CDR1 SGHAT, CDR2 FQDESV (reference sequence). CDR3 sequence: CASSSPTRREQFF. The DNA for the CDR3 is TGTGCCAGCAGCTCACCGACTAGACGTGAGCAGTTCTTC.

The J gene is TRBJ2-1, the V gene TRBV7-9; TRBD2 matches 13 bases. The junction had 14 bases not matched to a gene; V was cut back by 2 bases and J by 16 bases. Germline V gives CDR1 SEHNR, CDR2 FQNEAQ (reference sequence). The CDR3 length is 16 residues. CDR3 nucleotide sequence: TGTGCCAGCAGCTTACCAGTGACTAGCGGGAGGACCTCGGGATTCTTC. This encodes CASSLPVTSGRTSGFF.

This chain uses TRBV6-5 with TRBJ2-7; the match to TRBD2 covers 14 bases. Germline-derived CDR1 and CDR2 are MNHEY and SVGAGI. This CDR3 has 13 residues. The ends lost 6 bases at V and 6 bases at J; junction bases unmatched: 1. The CDR3 here is CASSGTSGGEQYF. As DNA, the CDR3 is TGTGCCAGCAGCGGGACTAGCGGGGGCGAGCAGTACTTC.

This clone was recorded a few times. The chain carries TRBV18 and TRBJ2-7, with TRBD1 as a possible D gene (5 bases). V lost 3 bases and J 7 bases, leaving 13 bases between the germline ends. Germline CDR1 and CDR2: KGHSH and LQKENI. This CDR3 spans 13 amino acids. The DNA for the CDR3 is TGTGCCAGCTCACCGAACACAGGCCGGGAGCAGTACTTC. This codes for CASSPNTGREQYF.

The chain links TRBV7-2 to TRBJ2-5, with TRBD2 matching 11 bases. After removal of 5 bases from V and 1 base from J, the junction contained 6 bases not matched to a gene. This CDR3 region has 16 residues. The V gene's germline CDR1 is SGHTA and CDR2 FQGNSA. CDR3 coding DNA: TGTGCCAGCAGCCAGACTAGCGGGGCGGCCCAAGAGACCCAGTACTTC. Translated, it gives CASSQTSGAAQETQYF.

This clone was seen only a few times. The chain is built from TRBV27 and TRBJ1-5; TRBD1 might be the D (6 bases). CDR1 is MNHEY, CDR2 SMNVEV, per germline (reference sequence). This CDR3 has 15 amino acids. Trimming shortened V by 5 bases and J by 4 bases, and 15 bases separated the two germline ends. CDR3 bases: TGTGCCAGCAGTCAAGGACAGCTTACAAATCAGCCCCAGCATTTT. Translated, it gives CASSQGQLTNQPQHF.

V and J are TRBV7-2 and TRBJ2-3, with D possibly TRBD1 on 6 matching bases. Germline V CDR1 and CDR2: SGHTA, FQGNSA. The CDR3 runs 15 residues. Between the trimmed V and J ends, which lost 4 bases and 7 bases, there was a span of 18 bases. The CDR3 spells CASSYSSGAQNTQYF. In DNA, the CDR3 is TGTGCCAGCAGCTATTCGTCAGGGGCGCAAAATACGCAGTATTTT.

This rearrangement joins TRBV7-7 to TRBJ2-3; 14 nucleotides agree with TRBD2. The CDR3 consists of 15 residues. After removal of 5 bases from V and 5 bases from J, the junction contained 3 bases not matched to a gene. Per germline, CDR1 SSHAT and CDR2 FNYEAQ (reference sequence). In DNA, the CDR3 is TGTGCCAGCAGCCAAGGACTAGCGGGGGGAGATACGCAGTATTTT. The encoded protein is CASSQGLAGGDTQYF.

The rearrangement uses TRBV7-2 and TRBJ2-5; D is unclear. CDR3 length: 13 residues. V was cut by 3 bases and J by 5 bases, with 10 bases left in between. CDR1 and CDR2 (germline): SGHTA, FQGNSA. DNA for the CDR3: TGTGCCAGCAGCTTCGGAGTTCAGGAGACCCAGTACTTC. Translating gives CASSFGVQETQYF.

V and J are TRBV6-1 and TRBJ1-5; D ambiguous. Germline lookup yields CDR1 MNHNS and CDR2 SASEGT. V was trimmed by 7 bases and J by 4 bases, leaving 11 bases between them. CDR3 length: 13 amino acids. This chain's CDR3 is CASKDETNQPQHF. As DNA, the CDR3 is TGTGCCAGCAAGGATGAGACTAATCAGCCCCAGCATTTT.

This sequence joins TRBV6-1 and TRBJ1-1; no definite D call. Between the trimmed V and J ends, which lost 1 base and 1 base, there was a span of 4 bases. The germline V gene has CDR1 MNHNS and CDR2 SASEGT. This CDR3 spans 13 amino acids. The CDR3 spells CASSEGANTEAFF. The CDR3 DNA is TGTGCCAGCAGTGAAGGAGCGAACACTGAAGCTTTCTTT.

This chain uses TRBV11-2 with TRBJ1-5, with D perhaps TRBD1 (5 bases). V was trimmed by 4 bases and J by 2 bases, leaving 15 bases between them. There are 16 residues in the CDR3. Germline CDR1 SGHAT, CDR2 FQNNGV. CDR3: CASSSGQGIGNQPQHF. For the CDR3, the DNA is TGTGCCAGCAGCTCAGGTCAGGGAATAGGCAATCAGCCCCAGCATTTT.

The chain combines TRBV5-1 with TRBJ1-1, with no clear D. The CDR3 is made up of 13 amino acids. Germline CDR1 and CDR2: SGHRS and YFSETQ. The V and J ends lost 3 bases and 3 bases respectively, with 9 bases between them. The CDR3 is CASSSGEDTEAFF. The DNA of the CDR3 is TGCGCCAGCAGCTCCGGGGAAGACACTGAAGCTTTCTTT.

The rearrangement joins TRBV5-6 to TRBJ2-1, with 10 bases that match TRBD2. Germline trimming cut 0 bases from V and 7 bases from J; bases unmatched to any gene: 13. The CDR3 contains 18 residues. The germline V gene has CDR1 SGHDT and CDR2 YYEEEE. CDR3 loop: CASSLGLGTSANTNEQFF. DNA for the CDR3: TGTGCCAGCAGCTTGGGCCTGGGGACTAGCGCGAACACAAATGAGCAGTTCTTC.

This clone occurred once. The rearrangement joins TRBV6-5 to TRBJ2-3; maybe TRBD2 (5 bases). In germline, CDR1 is MNHEY, CDR2 SVGAGI. Trimming took 6 bases from V and 7 from J, leaving 14 bases between them. The CDR3 spans 13 residues. CDR3 sequence reads: CASRSDRRNTQYF. CDR3 coding DNA: TGTGCCAGCAGGAGTGACCGGAGGAATACGCAGTATTTT.

The gene calls are TRBV9 and TRBJ1-1; 8 nucleotides line up with TRBD1. This CDR3 is built from 15 residues. V lost 1 base, J lost 3 bases, and 5 bases stayed unmatched. From germline, CDR1 is SGDLS and CDR2 YYNGEE. Here the CDR3 DNA reads TGTGCCAGCAGCGTAAACCAGGGGGCTGACACTGAAGCTTTCTTT. It translates to CASSVNQGADTEAFF.

The chain recombines TRBV27 with TRBJ2-4; maybe TRBD1 (5 bases). Per the germline V gene, CDR1 is MNHEY and CDR2 is SMNVEV (reference sequence). This CDR3 is built from 13 residues. Deletions cut 5 bases from V and 8 bases from J, with 13 bases between. CDR3 region: CASSLRVGDIQYF. CDR3 in DNA: TGTGCCAGCAGTCTCAGGGTTGGAGACATTCAGTACTTC.

This clone was seen a few times. DNA for the CDR3: TGTGCCAGCAGCCGGGGACAGGGCGGGGGTCAGCCCCAGCATTTT. This sequence encodes CASSRGQGGGQPQHF. The chain employs TRBV7-9 and TRBJ1-5; 9 bases align to TRBD1. The CDR3 spans 15 residues. V shed 5 bases and J 6 bases; nucleotides not matched to a gene: 8. Germline values: CDR1 SEHNR, CDR2 FQNEAQ (reference sequence).

This chain joins TRBV3-1 (or the pseudogene TRBV3-2) and TRBJ2-6, with D possibly being TRBD2 (5 bases). The V end lost 4 bases, the J end lost 0 bases, and 10 bases lay between the germline ends. Germline CDR1 LGHDT, CDR2 YNNKEL (reference sequence). The CDR3 has 16 amino acids. CDR3 in amino acids: CASSPPGLSGANVLTF. DNA of the CDR3: TGTGCCAGCAGCCCACCTGGACTCTCTGGGGCCAACGTCCTGACTTTC.

The V and J genes are TRBV3-1 (or the pseudogene TRBV3-2) and TRBJ2-2; the match to TRBD2 covers 11 bases. The ends lost 2 bases at V and 4 bases at J; junction bases unmatched: 18. The CDR3 loop spans 21 amino acids. CDR1 and CDR2 (germline): LGHDT, YNNKEL (reference sequence). CDR3 amino acids: CASSQYGVPVAGGSVTGELFF. Here the CDR3 DNA reads TGTGCCAGCAGCCAATATGGGGTCCCCGTAGCGGGAGGGTCGGTCACCGGGGAGCTGTTTTTT.

The V gene is TRBV6-2 or TRBV6-3, the J gene TRBJ2-1, with D perhaps TRBD2 (5 bases). CDR3 length equals 15 residues. Germline V lookup: CDR1 MNHEY, CDR2 SVGEGT. The V gene lost 2 bases and the J gene lost 7 bases, with 15 bases spanning the gap. CDR3 bases: TGTGCCAGCAGTTACGTTCTGACTCGAGGGAATGAGCAGTTCTTC. Its translation: CASSYVLTRGNEQFF.

The chain uses TRBV4-3 and TRBJ2-2; the D gene is possibly TRBD1 (5 bases). V lost 0 bases and J 4 bases, leaving 12 bases between the germline ends. This CDR3 is 16 amino acids long. Germline V gene data show CDR1 as LGHNA and CDR2 as YSLEER. The CDR3 here is CASSQDTGAGTGELFF. CDR3 in DNA: TGCGCCAGCAGCCAAGATACTGGGGCCGGCACCGGGGAGCTGTTTTTT.

This chain joins TRBV7-8 and TRBJ2-7; D is unresolved. This CDR3 is built from 13 residues. Per germline, CDR1 SGHVS and CDR2 FQNEAQ. V dropped 1 base and J dropped 3 bases, with 7 bases sitting between them. The DNA for the CDR3 is TGTGCCAGCAGCTTAGTGGCAGACTACGAGCAGTACTTC. Translating gives CASSLVADYEQYF.

In this sample, this clone turned up a few times. This chain uses TRBV7-9 with TRBJ1-2; D is possibly TRBD1 (5 bases). The germline CDR1 and CDR2 sequences are SEHNR and FQNEAQ (reference sequence). This CDR3 contains 12 residues. Between the trimmed V and J ends, which lost 1 base and 6 bases, there was a span of 6 bases. CDR3 coding DNA: TGTGCCAGCAGCTTAGGGGGCAATGGCTACACCTTC. Amino acid sequence: CASSLGGNGYTF.

This clone showed up just once. The gene calls are TRBV3-1 (or the pseudogene TRBV3-2) and TRBJ1-1; tentative D call: TRBD1 (6 bases). CDR3 length: 15 amino acids. The germline CDR1 and CDR2 sequences are LGHDT and YNNKEL (reference sequence). V lost 2 bases, J lost 6 bases, and 16 bases lay in between. The CDR3 nucleotides read TGTGCCAGCAGCCAATCGCGGGGGGCTTTATCTGAAGCTTTCTTT. Protein product: CASSQSRGALSEAFF.

The chain employs TRBV3-1 (or the pseudogene TRBV3-2) and TRBJ2-1, with D possibly TRBD2 on 5 matching bases. Trimming removed 4 bases at V and 5 bases at J, with 9 bases between. This CDR3 is 13 amino acids long. The V gene's germline CDR1 is LGHDT and CDR2 YNNKEL (reference sequence). This CDR3 is CASSPYSDNEQFF. The CDR3 DNA reads as TGTGCCAGCAGCCCGTATAGCGACAATGAGCAGTTCTTC.

The chain employs TRBV28 and TRBJ2-7; tentative D call: TRBD1 (6 bases). This CDR3 spans 12 amino acids. Germline values: CDR1 MDHEN, CDR2 SYDVKM. Trimming removed 4 bases at V and 7 bases at J, with 11 bases between. Written as DNA, the CDR3 is TGTGCCAGCAGTTCAGGGGTAAGGGAGCAGTACTTC. Its translation is CASSSGVREQYF. Full variable domain (remainder filled in from reference TRBV28 and TRBJ2-7): DVKVTQSSRYLVKRTGEKVFLECVQDMDHENMFWYRQDPGLGLRLIYFSYDVKMKEKGDIPEGYSVSREKKERFSLILESASTNQTSMYLCASSSGVREQYFGPGTRLTVT.

This chain uses TRBV7-8 with TRBJ1-1, with D possibly being TRBD1 (5 bases). CDR1 is SGHVS and CDR2 is FQNEAQ in the germline V gene. The V end was cut by 3 bases, the J end by 0 bases, with 8 bases between. The CDR3 loop spans 14 amino acids. The CDR3 loop reads CASSLQGMNTEAFF. In nucleotides, the CDR3 is TGTGCCAGCAGCTTGCAGGGCATGAACACTGAAGCTTTCTTT.

The genes are TRBV11-2 and TRBJ2-7; 8 bases match TRBD1. This CDR3 is 12 amino acids long. Germline trimming cut 5 bases from V and 6 bases from J; bases unmatched to any gene: 3. CDR1 is SGHAT and CDR2 is FQNNGV in the germline V gene. The CDR3 here is CASSGQGIEQYF. The DNA of the CDR3 is TGTGCCAGCAGCGGACAGGGCATCGAGCAGTACTTC.

The chain uses TRBV7-9 and TRBJ2-2; TRBD1 aligns across 11 bases. Germline CDR1 and CDR2: SEHNR and FQNEAQ (reference sequence). The CDR3 runs to 16 residues. The V gene end was trimmed by 6 bases and the J gene end by 6 bases; junction bases not matched to a gene: 9. The CDR3 DNA sequence: TGTGCCAGCAGGAGGGACAGGGGGACCTTTGCCGGGGAGCTGTTTTTT. Protein sequence: CASRRDRGTFAGELFF.